This T cell receptor (beta chain) was sequenced for a study of blood T cell repertoires in COVID-19. Study information: The United States, Italy and Spain supplied acute and convalescent COVID-19 samples.

Repertoires were generated with immunoSEQ multiplex PCR, while TCRdb's copy carries only in-frame clones and drops some. Among around 97,000 clones listed, about 90% were seen once. The germline V gene has CDR1 SGHVS and CDR2 FQNEAQ. The J segment lost 4 bases and the V segment lost 1 base, leaving 6 bases of the junction unmatched. The length of the CDR3 is 15 residues. The sequencing input was peripheral blood. The J gene is TRBJ2-5, the V gene TRBV7-8, with 7 bases aligning to TRBD2. The TCR was taken from a human donor in a cohort sampled during active COVID-19. CDR3 amino acids: CASSLGGREVETQYF. The CDR3 nucleotides are TGTGCCAGCAGCTTAGGCGGGAGAGAAGTAGAGACCCAGTACTTC.